This TCR beta chain derives from a study of control samples from healthy donors and cancer patients (TCRdb year 2020). Reading the germline V gene gives CDR1 MGHRA and CDR2 YSYEKL. The CDR3 holds 14 amino acids from the cysteine to the phenylalanine. Only CDR3 DNA remains: 42 bases, in frame from the first base. Relative to germline, V is 7 bases shorter and J is 2 bases shorter, with 12 bases between their ends. The library was generated by the immunoSEQ multiplex PCR assay. As stored in TCRdb, this immuneACCESS dataset retains in-frame rearrangements with V and J assigned. A fraction of the clones does not appear; measured against another copy, unresolved V genes explain less than half of the discrepancy, and the remainder lacks a known reason. The sample table records about 170,000 clones; about 86% of these occur just once. The ten largest clones represent about 5.3% of the sample. About this clone itself: Its cognate antigen has yet to be identified. Base qualities are missing; no much larger clone stands one base away.

Recombination linked TRBV4-1 to TRBJ2-1; TRBD2 is a possible D gene, resting on 6 matching bases. The sequenced sample was blood. The TCR originated in a woman in her 30s in good health. The DNA sequence reads TGCGCCAGCAAGTCCGGGGGTCCCTACAATGAGCAGTTCTTC. Its translation reads: CASKSGGPYNEQFF.